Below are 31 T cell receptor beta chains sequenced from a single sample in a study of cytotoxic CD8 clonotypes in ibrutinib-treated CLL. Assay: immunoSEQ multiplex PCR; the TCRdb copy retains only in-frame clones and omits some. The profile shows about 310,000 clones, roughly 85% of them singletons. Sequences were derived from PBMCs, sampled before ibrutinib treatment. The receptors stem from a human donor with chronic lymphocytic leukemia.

The CDR3 sequence is CASQMEPGEGGYTF. The CDR3 DNA follows: TGTGCCAGTCAAATGGAGCCGGGGGAGGGTGGCTACACCTTC. The gene calls are TRBV28 and TRBJ1-2; D is perhaps TRBD1 (5 bases). CDR1 is MDHEN and CDR2 is SYDVKM in the germline V gene. This CDR3 comprises 14 residues. Trimming took 9 bases from V and 7 from J, leaving 21 bases between them.

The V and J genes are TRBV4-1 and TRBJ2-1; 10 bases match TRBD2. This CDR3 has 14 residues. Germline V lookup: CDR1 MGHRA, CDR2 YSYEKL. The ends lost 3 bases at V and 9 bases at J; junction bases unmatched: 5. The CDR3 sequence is CASSHSGRIGEQFF. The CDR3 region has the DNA TGCGCCAGCAGCCATAGCGGGAGGATCGGTGAGCAGTTCTTC.

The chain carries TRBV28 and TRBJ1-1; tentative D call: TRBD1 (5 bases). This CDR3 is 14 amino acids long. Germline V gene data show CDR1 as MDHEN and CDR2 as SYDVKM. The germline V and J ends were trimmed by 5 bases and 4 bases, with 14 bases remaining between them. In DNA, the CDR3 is TGTGCCAGCAGTCTTTGGATGGGGGGCACTGAAGCTTTCTTT. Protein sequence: CASSLWMGGTEAFF.

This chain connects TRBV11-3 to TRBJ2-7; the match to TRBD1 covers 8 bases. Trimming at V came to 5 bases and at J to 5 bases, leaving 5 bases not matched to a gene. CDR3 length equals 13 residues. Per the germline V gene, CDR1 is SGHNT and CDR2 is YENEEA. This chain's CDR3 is CASSRTGWNEQYF. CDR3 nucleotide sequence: TGTGCCAGCAGCCGGACAGGGTGGAACGAGCAGTACTTC.

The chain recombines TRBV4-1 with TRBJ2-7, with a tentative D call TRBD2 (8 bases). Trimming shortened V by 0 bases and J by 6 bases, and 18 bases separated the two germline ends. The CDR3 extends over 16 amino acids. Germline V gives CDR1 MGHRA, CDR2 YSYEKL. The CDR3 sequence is CASSQEGDRAGGEQYF. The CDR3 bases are TGCGCCAGCAGCCAAGAGGGTGACAGGGCGGGAGGCGAGCAGTACTTC.

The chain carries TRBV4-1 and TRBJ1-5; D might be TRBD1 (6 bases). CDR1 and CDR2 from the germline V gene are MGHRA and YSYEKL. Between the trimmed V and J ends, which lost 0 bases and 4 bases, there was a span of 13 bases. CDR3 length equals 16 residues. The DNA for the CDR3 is TGCGCCAGCAGCCAAGAAGTCGGACAGACTAATCAGCCCCAGCATTTT. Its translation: CASSQEVGQTNQPQHF.

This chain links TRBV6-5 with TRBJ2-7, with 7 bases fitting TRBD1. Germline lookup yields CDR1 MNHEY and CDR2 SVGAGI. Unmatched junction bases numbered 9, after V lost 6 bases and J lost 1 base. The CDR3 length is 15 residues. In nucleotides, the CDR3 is TGTGCCAGCAGCTACCGGGACAGTCGATCCTACGAGCAGTACTTC. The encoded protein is CASSYRDSRSYEQYF.

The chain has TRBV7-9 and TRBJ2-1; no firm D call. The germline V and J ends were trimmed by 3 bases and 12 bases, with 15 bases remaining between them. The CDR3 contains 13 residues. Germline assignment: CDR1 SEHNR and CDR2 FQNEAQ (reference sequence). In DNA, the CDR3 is TGTGCCAGCAGCTTTGCCAACCCTATCGGGCAGTTCTTC. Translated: CASSFANPIGQFF. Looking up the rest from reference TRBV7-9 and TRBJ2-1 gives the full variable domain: DTGVSQNPRHKITKRGQNVTFRCDPISEHNRLYWYRQTLGQGPEFLTYFQNEAQLEKSRLLSDRFSAERPKGSFSTLEIQRTEQGDSAMYLCASSFANPIGQFFGPGTRLTVL.

CDR3 sequence (DNA): TGTGCCAGCAGCTTGAAAGTAGACAGGGGTCTTGTTGAAGCTTTCTTT. Translation gives CASSLKVDRGLVEAFF. The chain employs TRBV5-4 and TRBJ1-1; TRBD1 aligns across 8 bases. The junction had 12 bases not matched to a gene; V was cut back by 1 base and J by 7 bases. Germline lookup yields CDR1 SGHNT and CDR2 YYREEE (reference sequence). The CDR3 has 16 amino acids.

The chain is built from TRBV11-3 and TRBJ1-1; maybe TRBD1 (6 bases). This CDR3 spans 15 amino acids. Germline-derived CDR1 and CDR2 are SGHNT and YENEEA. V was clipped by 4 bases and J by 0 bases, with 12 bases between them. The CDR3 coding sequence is TGTGCCAGCAGCTCATCAGGGGACTTGAACACTGAAGCTTTCTTT. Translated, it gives CASSSSGDLNTEAFF.

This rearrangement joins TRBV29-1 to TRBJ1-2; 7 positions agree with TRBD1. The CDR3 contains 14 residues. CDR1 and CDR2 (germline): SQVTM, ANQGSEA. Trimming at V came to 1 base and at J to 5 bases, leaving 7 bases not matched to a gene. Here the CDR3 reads CSVEGLSTGYGYTF. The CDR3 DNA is TGCAGCGTTGAAGGACTCTCGACAGGGTATGGCTACACCTTC.

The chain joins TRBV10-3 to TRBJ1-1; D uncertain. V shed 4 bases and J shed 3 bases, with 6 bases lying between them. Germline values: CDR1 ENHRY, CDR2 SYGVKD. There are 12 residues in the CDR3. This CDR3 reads CAISARDTEAFF. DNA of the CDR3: TGTGCCATCAGTGCTCGGGACACTGAAGCTTTCTTT.

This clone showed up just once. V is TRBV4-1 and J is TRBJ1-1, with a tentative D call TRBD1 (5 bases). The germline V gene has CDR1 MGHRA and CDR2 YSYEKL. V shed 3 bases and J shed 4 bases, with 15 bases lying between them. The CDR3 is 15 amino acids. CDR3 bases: TGCGCCAGCAGCCAGGACGGATATGGGGGCACTGAAGCTTTCTTT. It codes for CASSQDGYGGTEAFF.

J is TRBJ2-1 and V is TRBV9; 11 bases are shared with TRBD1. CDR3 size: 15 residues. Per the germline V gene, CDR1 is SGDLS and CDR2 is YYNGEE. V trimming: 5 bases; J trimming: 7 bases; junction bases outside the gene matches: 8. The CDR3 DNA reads TGTGCCAGCAGTCCCTGGACAGGGGGCTTTAATGAGCAGTTCTTC. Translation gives CASSPWTGGFNEQFF.

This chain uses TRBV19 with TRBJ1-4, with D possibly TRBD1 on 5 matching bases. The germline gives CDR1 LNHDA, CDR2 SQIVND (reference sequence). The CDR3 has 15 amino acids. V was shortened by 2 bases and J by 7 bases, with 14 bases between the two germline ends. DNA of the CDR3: TGTGCCAGTAGTATATCCGGGACTAGAGGTGAAAAACTGTTTTTT. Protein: CASSISGTRGEKLFF. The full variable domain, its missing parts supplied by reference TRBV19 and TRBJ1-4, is DGGITQSPKYLFRKEGQNVTLSCEQNLNHDAMYWYRQDPGQGLRLIYYSQIVNDFQKGDIAEGYSVSREKKESFPLTVTSAQKNPTAFYLCASSISGTRGEKLFFGSGTQLSVL.

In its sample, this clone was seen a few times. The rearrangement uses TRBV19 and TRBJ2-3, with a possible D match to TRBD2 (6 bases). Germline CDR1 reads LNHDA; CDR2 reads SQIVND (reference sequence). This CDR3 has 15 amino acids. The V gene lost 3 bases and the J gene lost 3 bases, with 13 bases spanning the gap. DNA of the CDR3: TGTGCCAGTAGTATGGGGGGAGCGAAGACAGATACGCAGTATTTT. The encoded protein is CASSMGGAKTDTQYF.

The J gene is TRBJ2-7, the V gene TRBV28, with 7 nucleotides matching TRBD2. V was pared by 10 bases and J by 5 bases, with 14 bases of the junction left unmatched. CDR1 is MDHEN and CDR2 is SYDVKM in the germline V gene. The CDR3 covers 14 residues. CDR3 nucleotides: TGTGCCACGGCCCTCGACGGGAGGTTCAACGAGCAGTACTTC. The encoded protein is CATALDGRFNEQYF.

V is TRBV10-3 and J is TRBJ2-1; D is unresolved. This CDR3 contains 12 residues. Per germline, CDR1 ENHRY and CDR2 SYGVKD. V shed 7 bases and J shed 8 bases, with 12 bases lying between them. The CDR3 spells CAINFSADEQFF. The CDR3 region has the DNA TGTGCCATCAATTTCTCCGCGGATGAGCAGTTCTTC.

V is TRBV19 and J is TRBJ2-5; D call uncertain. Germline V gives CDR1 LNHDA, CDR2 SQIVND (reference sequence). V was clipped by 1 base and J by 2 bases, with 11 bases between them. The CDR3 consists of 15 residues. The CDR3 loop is CASSIVYVSQETQYF. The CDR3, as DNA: TGTGCCAGTAGTATAGTTTATGTCAGTCAAGAGACCCAGTACTTC.

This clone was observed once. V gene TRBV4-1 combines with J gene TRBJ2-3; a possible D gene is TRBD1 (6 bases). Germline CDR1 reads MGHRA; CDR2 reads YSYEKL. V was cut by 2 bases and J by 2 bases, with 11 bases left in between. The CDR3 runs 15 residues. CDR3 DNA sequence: TGCGCCAGCAGCCAAAGGGGGTTGGACACAGATACGCAGTATTTT. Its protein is CASSQRGLDTDTQYF.

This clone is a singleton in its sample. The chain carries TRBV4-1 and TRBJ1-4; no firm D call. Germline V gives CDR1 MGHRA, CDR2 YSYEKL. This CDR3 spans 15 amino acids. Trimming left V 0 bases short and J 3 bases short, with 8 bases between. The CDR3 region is CASSQEVTPNEKLFF. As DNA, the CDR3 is TGCGCCAGCAGCCAAGAAGTAACCCCTAATGAAAAACTGTTTTTT.

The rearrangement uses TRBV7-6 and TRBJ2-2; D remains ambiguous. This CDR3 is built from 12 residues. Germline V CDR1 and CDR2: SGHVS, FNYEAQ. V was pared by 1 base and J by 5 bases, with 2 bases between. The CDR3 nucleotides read TGTGCCAGCAGCTTAGGTACCGGGGAGCTGTTTTTT. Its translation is CASSLGTGELFF.

This chain's CDR3 is CASSLALGGRVAAGYTF. DNA of the CDR3: TGTGCCAGCAGCTTAGCGCTGGGGGGCCGCGTGGCTGCTGGCTACACCTTC. The chain employs TRBV7-8 and TRBJ1-2; D is perhaps TRBD1 (6 bases). CDR3 size: 17 residues. Between the trimmed V and J ends, which lost 0 bases and 7 bases, there was a span of 21 bases. Per the germline V gene, CDR1 is SGHVS and CDR2 is FQNEAQ.

CDR3 in amino acids: CASMRGQNYYLESTIYF. CDR3 in DNA: TGTGCCAGCATGAGGGGACAGAATTACTACCTGGAAAGCACCATATATTTT. The rearrangement joins TRBV2 to TRBJ1-3, with TRBD1 identical over 7 bases. CDR3 length equals 17 residues. Germline lookup yields CDR1 SNHLY and CDR2 FYNNEI. The trim removed 7 bases at V and 9 bases at J, leaving 21 bases unmatched.

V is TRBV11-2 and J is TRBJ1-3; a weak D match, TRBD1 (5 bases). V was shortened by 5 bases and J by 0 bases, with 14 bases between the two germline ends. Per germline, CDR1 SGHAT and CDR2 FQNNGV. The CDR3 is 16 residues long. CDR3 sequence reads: CASSEGPMSSGNTIYF. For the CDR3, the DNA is TGTGCCAGCAGCGAGGGGCCGATGAGCTCTGGAAACACCATATATTTT.

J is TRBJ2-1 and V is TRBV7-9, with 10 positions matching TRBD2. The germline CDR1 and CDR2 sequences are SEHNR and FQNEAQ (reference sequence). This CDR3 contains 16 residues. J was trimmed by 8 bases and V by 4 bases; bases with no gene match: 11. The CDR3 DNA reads TGTGCCAGCAGCTCCCTTAGGCTAGCGGGAGTAGATGAGCAGTTCTTC. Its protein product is CASSSLRLAGVDEQFF.

This CDR3 is CASSLAVGPSGNTIYF. In DNA, the CDR3 is TGTGCCAGCAGCTTAGCGGTCGGCCCCTCTGGAAACACCATATATTTT. The chain recombines TRBV11-2 with TRBJ1-3; no firm D call. The CDR3 is made up of 16 amino acids. Trimming removed 1 base at V and 0 bases at J, with 10 bases between. Per the germline V gene, CDR1 is SGHAT and CDR2 is FQNNGV. The whole variable domain, remainder taken from reference TRBV11-2 and TRBJ1-3, is EAGVAQSPRYKIIEKRQSVAFWCNPISGHATLYWYQQILGQGPKLLIQFQNNGVVDDSQLPKDRFSAERLKGVDSTLKIQPAKLEDSAVYLCASSLAVGPSGNTIYFGEGSWLTVV.

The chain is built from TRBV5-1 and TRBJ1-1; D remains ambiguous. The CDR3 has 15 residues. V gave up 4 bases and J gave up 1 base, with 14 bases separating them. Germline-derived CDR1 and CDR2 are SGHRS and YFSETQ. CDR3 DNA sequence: TGCGCCAGCAGCCCCATCTCAACGGCGAACACTGAAGCTTTCTTT. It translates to CASSPISTANTEAFF.

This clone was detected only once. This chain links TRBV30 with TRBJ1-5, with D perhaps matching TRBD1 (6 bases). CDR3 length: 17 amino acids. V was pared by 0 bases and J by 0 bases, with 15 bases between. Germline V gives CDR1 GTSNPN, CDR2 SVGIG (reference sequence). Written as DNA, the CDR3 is TGTGCCTGGAGTGTCAGATGGGACATTTATAGCAATCAGCCCCAGCATTTT. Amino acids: CAWSVRWDIYSNQPQHF.

CDR3 nucleotides: TGCAGCGTTGACAGGGAAACAGATACGCAGTATTTT. Translating it yields CSVDRETDTQYF. V and J are TRBV29-1 and TRBJ2-3, with a weak D call TRBD1 (5 bases). The germline CDR1 and CDR2 sequences are SQVTM and ANQGSEA. CDR3 size: 12 residues. Trimming stripped 3 bases from V and 3 bases from J, with 7 bases between.

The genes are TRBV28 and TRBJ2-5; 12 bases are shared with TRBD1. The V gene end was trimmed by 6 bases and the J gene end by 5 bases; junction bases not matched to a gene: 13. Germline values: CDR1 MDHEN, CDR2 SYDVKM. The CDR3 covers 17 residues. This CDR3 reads CASSPGTGGPGRETQYF. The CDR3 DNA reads TGTGCCAGCAGCCCTGGGACAGGGGGCCCTGGACGGGAGACCCAGTACTTC.